Below, 3 T cell receptor beta chains from the same sample are listed, as sequenced in a study of blood T cell repertoires in COVID-19. Measured with immunoSEQ multiplex PCR; TCRdb has only the in-frame clones, and not every one. This repertoire shows some 270,000 clones, about nine tenths found once; its top ten account for approximately 2%. Sample: PBMCs or T cells enriched from blood (not recorded which). The receptors were gathered from an older woman who had recovered from COVID-19.

This clone was picked up one time. This chain joins TRBV18 and TRBJ2-1; 10 bases are a match to TRBD2. V lost 1 base, J lost 3 bases, and 0 bases stayed unmatched. Germline CDR1 is KGHSH and CDR2 is LQKENI. The CDR3 spans 15 residues. CDR3: CASSPLAGGYNEQFF. DNA for the CDR3: TGTGCCAGCTCACCACTAGCGGGAGGCTACAATGAGCAGTTCTTC.

The genes are TRBV9 and TRBJ1-4, with D perhaps matching TRBD1 (6 bases). Trimming removed 4 bases from V and 7 bases from J, with 17 bases in between. Germline values: CDR1 SGDLS, CDR2 YYNGEE. This CDR3 is built from 15 residues. The CDR3, as DNA: TGTGCCAGCAGCCCTCGAGGGGGGGCGGGTGAAAAACTGTTTTTT. Amino acid sequence: CASSPRGGAGEKLFF. Full variable domain (rest looked up from reference TRBV9 and TRBJ1-4): DSGVTQTPKHLITATGQRVTLRCSPRSGDLSVYWYQQSLDQGLQFLIQYYNGEERAKGNILERFSAQQFPDLHSELNLSSLELGDSALYFCASSPRGGAGEKLFFGSGTQLSVL.

The V and J genes are TRBV5-1 and TRBJ2-7, with 7 positions matching TRBD2. V was pared by 0 bases and J by 3 bases, with 9 bases of the junction left unmatched. CDR1 is SGHRS and CDR2 is YFSETQ in the germline V gene. This CDR3 has 16 amino acids. The CDR3, as DNA: TGCGCCAGCAGCTTGGCCCTAGCGGTCCCCCTCTACGAGCAGTACTTC. Its protein product is CASSLALAVPLYEQYF.